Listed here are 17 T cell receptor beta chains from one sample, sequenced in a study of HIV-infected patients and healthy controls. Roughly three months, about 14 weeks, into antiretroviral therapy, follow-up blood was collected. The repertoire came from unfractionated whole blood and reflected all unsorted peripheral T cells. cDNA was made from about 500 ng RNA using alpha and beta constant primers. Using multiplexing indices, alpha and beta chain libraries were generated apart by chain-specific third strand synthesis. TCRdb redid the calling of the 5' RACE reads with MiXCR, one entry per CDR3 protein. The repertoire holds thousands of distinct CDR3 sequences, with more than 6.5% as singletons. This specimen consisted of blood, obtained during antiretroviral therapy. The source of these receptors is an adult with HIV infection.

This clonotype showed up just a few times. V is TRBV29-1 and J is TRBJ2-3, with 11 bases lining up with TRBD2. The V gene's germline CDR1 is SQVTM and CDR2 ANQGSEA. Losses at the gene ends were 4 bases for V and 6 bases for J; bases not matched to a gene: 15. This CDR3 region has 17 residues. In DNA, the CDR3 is TGCAGCGTTGCGACTAGCGGGATAATTGAGACCTTTGATACGCAGTATTTT. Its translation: CSVATSGIIETFDTQYF.

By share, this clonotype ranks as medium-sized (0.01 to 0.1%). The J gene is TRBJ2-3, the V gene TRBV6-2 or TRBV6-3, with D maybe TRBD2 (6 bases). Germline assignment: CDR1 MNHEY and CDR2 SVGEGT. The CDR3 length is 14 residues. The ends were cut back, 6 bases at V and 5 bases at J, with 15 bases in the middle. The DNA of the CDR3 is TGTGCCAGCAGCCGGGCGGGGAGGAAAGATACGCAGTATTTT. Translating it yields CASSRAGRKDTQYF.

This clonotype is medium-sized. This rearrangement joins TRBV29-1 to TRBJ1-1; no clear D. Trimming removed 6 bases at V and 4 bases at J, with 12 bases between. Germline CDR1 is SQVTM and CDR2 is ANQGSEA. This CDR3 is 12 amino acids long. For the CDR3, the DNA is TGCAGCGTCCCGGACCCAAGCACTGAAGCTTTCTTT. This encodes CSVPDPSTEAFF.

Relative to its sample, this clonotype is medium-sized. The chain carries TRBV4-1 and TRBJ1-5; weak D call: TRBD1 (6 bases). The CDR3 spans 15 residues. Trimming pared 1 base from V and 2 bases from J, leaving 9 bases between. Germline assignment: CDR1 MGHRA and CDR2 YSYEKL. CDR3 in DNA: TGCGCCAGCAGCCAAGGGGCAGGGGGCAATCAGCCCCAGCATTTT. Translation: CASSQGAGGNQPQHF.

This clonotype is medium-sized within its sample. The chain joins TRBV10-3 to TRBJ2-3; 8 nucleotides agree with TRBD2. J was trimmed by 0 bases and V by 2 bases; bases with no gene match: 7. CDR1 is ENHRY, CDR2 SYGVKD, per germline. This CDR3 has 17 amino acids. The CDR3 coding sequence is TGTGCCATCAGTGAGCACACCTCTAGCGGGAGCACAGATACGCAGTATTTT. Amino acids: CAISEHTSSGSTDTQYF.

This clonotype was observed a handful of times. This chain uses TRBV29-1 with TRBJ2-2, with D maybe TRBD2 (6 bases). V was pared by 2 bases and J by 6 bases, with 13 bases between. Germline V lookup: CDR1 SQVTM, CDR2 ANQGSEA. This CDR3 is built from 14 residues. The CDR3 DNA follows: TGCAGCGTTGAAATGGGGACGGGGGCCGGGGAGCTGTTTTTT. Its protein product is CSVEMGTGAGELFF.

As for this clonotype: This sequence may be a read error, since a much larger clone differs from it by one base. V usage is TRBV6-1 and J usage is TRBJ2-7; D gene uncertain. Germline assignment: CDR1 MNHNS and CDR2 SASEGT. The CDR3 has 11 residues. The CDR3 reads CGSSALYEQYF. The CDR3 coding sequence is TGTGGCAGCAGTGCCCTCTACGAGCAGTACTTC.

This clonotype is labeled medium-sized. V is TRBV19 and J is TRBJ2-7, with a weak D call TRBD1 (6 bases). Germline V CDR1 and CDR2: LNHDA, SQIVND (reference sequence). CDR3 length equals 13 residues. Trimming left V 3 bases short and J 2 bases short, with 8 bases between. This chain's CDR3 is CASSMQGPYEQYF. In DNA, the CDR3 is TGTGCCAGTAGTATGCAGGGGCCCTACGAGCAGTACTTC.

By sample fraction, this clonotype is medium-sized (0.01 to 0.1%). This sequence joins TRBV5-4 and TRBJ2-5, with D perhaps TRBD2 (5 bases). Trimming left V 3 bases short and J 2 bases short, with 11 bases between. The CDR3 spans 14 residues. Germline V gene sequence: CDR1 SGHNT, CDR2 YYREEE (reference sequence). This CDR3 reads CASSSAGGQETQYF. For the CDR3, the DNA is TGTGCCAGCAGCTCCGCGGGCGGGCAAGAGACCCAGTACTTC. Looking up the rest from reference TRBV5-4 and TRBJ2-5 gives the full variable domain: ETGVTQSPTHLIKTRGQQVTLRCSSQSGHNTVSWYQQALGQGPQFIFQYYREEENGRGNFPPRFSGLQFPNYSSELNVNALELDDSALYLCASSSAGGQETQYFGPGTRLLVL.

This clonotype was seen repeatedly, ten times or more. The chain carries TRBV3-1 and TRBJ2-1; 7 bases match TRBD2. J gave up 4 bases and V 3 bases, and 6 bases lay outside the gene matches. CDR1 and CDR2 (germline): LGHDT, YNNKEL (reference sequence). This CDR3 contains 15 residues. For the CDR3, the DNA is TGTGCCAGCAGCCAGGGAGCGGGACTGTACAATGAGCAGTTCTTC. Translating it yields CASSQGAGLYNEQFF.

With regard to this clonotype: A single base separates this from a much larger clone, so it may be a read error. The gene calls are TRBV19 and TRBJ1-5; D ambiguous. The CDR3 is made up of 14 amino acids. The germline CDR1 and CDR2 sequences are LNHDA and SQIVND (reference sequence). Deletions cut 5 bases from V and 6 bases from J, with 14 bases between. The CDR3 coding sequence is TGTGCCAGTAGTCTGGAAGTGGAGGGTCAGCCCCAGCATTTT. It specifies CASSLEVEGQPQHF.

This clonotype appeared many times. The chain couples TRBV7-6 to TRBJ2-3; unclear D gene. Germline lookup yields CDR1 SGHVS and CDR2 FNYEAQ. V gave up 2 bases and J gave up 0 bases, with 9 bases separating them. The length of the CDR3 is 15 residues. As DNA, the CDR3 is TGTGCCAGCAGCTTAAGAGTGGCTAGCACAGATACGCAGTATTTT. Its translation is CASSLRVASTDTQYF.

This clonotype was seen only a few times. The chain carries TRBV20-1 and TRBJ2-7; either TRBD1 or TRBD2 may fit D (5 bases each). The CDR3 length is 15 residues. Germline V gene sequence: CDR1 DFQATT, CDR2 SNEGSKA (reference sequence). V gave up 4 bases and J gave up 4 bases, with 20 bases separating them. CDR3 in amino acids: CSATGRPSPPYEQYF. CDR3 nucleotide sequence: TGCAGTGCTACGGGACGCCCGTCCCCTCCGTACGAGCAGTACTTC.

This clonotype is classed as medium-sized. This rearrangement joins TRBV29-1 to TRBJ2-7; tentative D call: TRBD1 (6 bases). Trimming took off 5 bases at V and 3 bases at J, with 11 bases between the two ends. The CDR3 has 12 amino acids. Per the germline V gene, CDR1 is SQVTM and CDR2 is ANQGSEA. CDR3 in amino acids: CSVKTGSYEQYF. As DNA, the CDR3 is TGCAGCGTTAAGACAGGCAGCTACGAGCAGTACTTC.

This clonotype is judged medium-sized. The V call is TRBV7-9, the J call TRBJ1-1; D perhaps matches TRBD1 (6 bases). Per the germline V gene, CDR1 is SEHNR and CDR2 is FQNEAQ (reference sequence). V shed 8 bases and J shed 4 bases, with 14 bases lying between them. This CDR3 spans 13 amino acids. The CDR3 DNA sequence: TGTGCCAGCGCCCTAGGGGGGTCCACTGAAGCTTTCTTT. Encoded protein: CASALGGSTEAFF.

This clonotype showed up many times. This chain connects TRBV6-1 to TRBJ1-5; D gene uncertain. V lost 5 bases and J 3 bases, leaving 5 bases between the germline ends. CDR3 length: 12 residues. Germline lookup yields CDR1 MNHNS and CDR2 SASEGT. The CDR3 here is CASSKDNQPQHF. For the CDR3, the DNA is TGTGCCAGCAGTAAGGACAATCAGCCCCAGCATTTT.

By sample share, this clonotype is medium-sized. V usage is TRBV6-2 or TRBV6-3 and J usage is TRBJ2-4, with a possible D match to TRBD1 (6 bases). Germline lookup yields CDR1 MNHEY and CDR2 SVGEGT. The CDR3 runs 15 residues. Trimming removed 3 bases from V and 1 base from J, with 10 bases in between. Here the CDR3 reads CASSYQGSAKNIQYF. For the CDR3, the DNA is TGTGCCAGCAGTTATCAGGGGAGTGCCAAAAACATTCAGTACTTC.